These 25 T cell receptor beta chains were sequenced from one sample in a study of CD39 and CD103 CD8 tumor-infiltrating T cells. Profiling relied on immunoSEQ multiplex PCR, and the TCRdb table lists in-frame clones only, not all of them. The data contain 2,400 or so clones, more than 60% of them seen just once; the ten biggest clones take up 10% to 15%. The sample consisted of CD39- CD103- CD8+ T cells sorted from the tumor. The subset denotes: CD103-CD39- double-negative CD45RA- CD8 T cells. These receptors came from a human donor with head and neck squamous cell carcinoma.

This clone was observed a few times. V gene TRBV13 combines with J gene TRBJ1-1; D is unclear. This CDR3 region has 11 residues. V shed 6 bases and J shed 4 bases, with 6 bases lying between them. Germline V gene lookup returns CDR1 PRHDT and CDR2 FYEKMQ (reference sequence). For the CDR3, the DNA is TGTGCCAGCAGGGAAAGCACTGAAGCTTTCTTT. Protein sequence: CASRESTEAFF.

This chain connects TRBV13 to TRBJ2-1; 7 bases agree with TRBD2. Germline assignment: CDR1 PRHDT and CDR2 FYEKMQ (reference sequence). The CDR3 is 15 residues long. Trimming cost V 5 bases and J 10 bases; bases outside gene matches: 14. CDR3 residues: CASSPRDYPVGEQFF. CDR3 sequence (DNA): TGTGCCAGCAGCCCCCGGGACTACCCCGTGGGAGAGCAGTTCTTC.

The chain recombines TRBV27 with TRBJ2-3; D is perhaps TRBD1 (6 bases). The CDR3 runs to 15 residues. V shed 0 bases and J shed 0 bases, with 7 bases lying between them. Germline lookup yields CDR1 MNHEY and CDR2 SMNVEV (reference sequence). CDR3 loop: CASSLSGASTDTQYF. CDR3 DNA sequence: TGTGCCAGCAGTTTATCGGGGGCTAGCACAGATACGCAGTATTTT.

In its sample, this clone was seen a few times. The chain links TRBV2 to TRBJ2-7, with D possibly matching TRBD1 (5 bases). Germline CDR1 reads SNHLY; CDR2 reads FYNNEI. The CDR3 is made up of 15 amino acids. The V end lost 0 bases, the J end lost 6 bases, and 15 bases lay between the germline ends. The CDR3 DNA reads as TGTGCCAGCAGTGAAGCCCTCAGGGATCTGGTCGAGCAGTACTTC. This gives the protein CASSEALRDLVEQYF.

V usage is TRBV25-1 and J usage is TRBJ2-5, with D hard to call. This CDR3 comprises 14 residues. Germline V gene sequence: CDR1 MGHDK, CDR2 SYGVNS. Trimming removed 5 bases from V and 0 bases from J, with 10 bases in between. The CDR3 DNA follows: TGTGCCAGCAGTTTGACCGTGTACCAAGAGACCCAGTACTTC. Translating it yields CASSLTVYQETQYF.

The chain carries TRBV7-8 and TRBJ2-7, with 8 bases matching TRBD1. With V trimmed by 2 bases and J by 0 bases, 3 bases remained unmatched. The CDR3 has 15 amino acids. Germline-derived CDR1 and CDR2 are SGHVS and FQNEAQ. CDR3 sequence (DNA): TGTGCCAGCAGCTTACGACAGGGGCCCTCCTACGAGCAGTACTTC. Translated, it gives CASSLRQGPSYEQYF.

This chain links TRBV7-9 with TRBJ2-6; a possible D gene is TRBD1 (5 bases). The germline CDR1 and CDR2 sequences are SEHNR and FQNEAQ (reference sequence). The CDR3 loop spans 14 amino acids. V dropped 5 bases and J dropped 0 bases, with 5 bases sitting between them. The CDR3 reads CASSQGSGANVLTF. In DNA, the CDR3 is TGTGCCAGCAGCCAGGGCTCTGGGGCCAACGTCCTGACTTTC.

V is TRBV7-3 and J is TRBJ2-3, with TRBD2 identical over 10 bases. The CDR3 contains 16 residues. CDR1 SGHTA and CDR2 FQGTGA come from the germline V gene. The V and J ends lost 2 bases and 2 bases, in that order; junction bases with no gene match: 4. In DNA, the CDR3 is TGTGCCAGCAGCTTATTTAGCGGGGGGTTCACAGATACGCAGTATTTT. Its translation is CASSLFSGGFTDTQYF.

The chain is built from TRBV7-2 and TRBJ2-7; a weak D match, TRBD1 (5 bases). The CDR3 totals 13 residues. Germline V CDR1 and CDR2: SGHTA, FQGNSA. Trimming removed 2 bases from V and 3 bases from J, with 8 bases in between. CDR3 residues: CASSLYQGYEQYF. CDR3 DNA sequence: TGTGCCAGCAGCTTATACCAGGGCTACGAGCAGTACTTC.

The V gene is TRBV4-1, the J gene TRBJ2-1; tentatively, D is TRBD2 (6 bases). This CDR3 is built from 16 residues. Germline CDR1 MGHRA, CDR2 YSYEKL. Trimming shortened V by 1 base and J by 0 bases, and 10 bases separated the two germline ends. The CDR3 sequence: CASSQGGAPSYNEQFF. The CDR3 DNA is TGCGCCAGCAGCCAAGGCGGGGCCCCCTCCTACAATGAGCAGTTCTTC.

The genes are TRBV7-9 and TRBJ2-1, with 8 bases lining up with TRBD1. The CDR3 consists of 14 residues. CDR1 and CDR2 from the germline V gene are SEHNR and FQNEAQ (reference sequence). Trimming cost V 4 bases and J 4 bases; bases outside gene matches: 3. The DNA of the CDR3 is TGTGCCAGCAGCTCTACAGGGGGATACAATGAGCAGTTCTTC. Translated: CASSSTGGYNEQFF.

CDR3 sequence: CASSLVGYEQFF. The CDR3 nucleotides read TGCGCCAGCAGCTTGGTTGGCTATGAGCAGTTCTTC. V and J are TRBV5-1 and TRBJ2-1; no definite D call. V lost 0 bases and J 8 bases, leaving 6 bases between the germline ends. The length of the CDR3 is 12 residues. CDR1 is SGHRS and CDR2 is YFSETQ in the germline V gene.

This chain uses TRBV6-6 with TRBJ2-7; 7 nucleotides match TRBD2. There are 11 residues in the CDR3. Germline V gene data show CDR1 as MNHNY and CDR2 as SVGAGI (reference sequence). V dropped 8 bases and J dropped 9; count of bases not matched to a gene: 7. As DNA, the CDR3 is TGTGCCAGCGGGGAGGGTTCGTGGCAGTACTTC. This sequence encodes CASGEGSWQYF.

This clone was counted once. The chain is built from TRBV5-6 and TRBJ1-2; 7 positions agree with TRBD1. Germline CDR1 reads SGHDT; CDR2 reads YYEEEE. The CDR3 consists of 16 residues. After removal of 3 bases from V and 4 bases from J, the junction contained 12 bases not matched to a gene. This CDR3 is CASSYETGVATYGYTF. The CDR3 region has the DNA TGTGCCAGCAGCTACGAAACAGGGGTAGCTACCTATGGCTACACCTTC.

The V gene is TRBV4-1, the J gene TRBJ2-2, with D possibly being TRBD2 (5 bases). The CDR3 totals 16 residues. Germline V gives CDR1 MGHRA, CDR2 YSYEKL. The ends were cut back, 5 bases at V and 5 bases at J, with 18 bases in the middle. CDR3 sequence: CASSVDPPPGTGELFF. The CDR3 coding sequence is TGCGCCAGCAGCGTCGACCCCCCCCCGGGGACCGGGGAGCTGTTTTTT.

The chain recombines TRBV28 with TRBJ2-7; tentatively, D is TRBD1 or TRBD2 (5 bases each). The CDR3 is 14 amino acids. Trimming took off 6 bases at V and 4 bases at J, with 16 bases between the two ends. The germline V gene has CDR1 MDHEN and CDR2 SYDVKM. In DNA form, the CDR3 reads TGTGCCAGCAGCTCCCCGGGACGCGGATACGAGCAGTACTTC. This encodes CASSSPGRGYEQYF. Filled out from reference TRBV28 and TRBJ2-7, the complete variable domain reads DVKVTQSSRYLVKRTGEKVFLECVQDMDHENMFWYRQDPGLGLRLIYFSYDVKMKEKGDIPEGYSVSREKKERFSLILESASTNQTSMYLCASSSPGRGYEQYFGPGTRLTVT.

This clone was counted only a few times. Other nucleotide sequences from this sample produce the same CDR3. V gene TRBV7-9 combines with J gene TRBJ2-1; D is ambiguous. Trimming left V 4 bases short and J 0 bases short, with 7 bases between. The CDR3 consists of 14 residues. CDR1 SEHNR and CDR2 FQNEAQ come from the germline V gene (reference sequence). In DNA form, the CDR3 reads TGTGCCAGCAGCTCAGGAAGCTCCTACAATGAGCAGTTCTTC. Amino acid sequence: CASSSGSSYNEQFF.

The chain links TRBV13 to TRBJ1-2; D may be TRBD1 (5 bases). The CDR3 extends over 13 amino acids. V lost 5 bases and J lost 4, with 11 bases in between. Germline V CDR1 and CDR2: PRHDT, FYEKMQ (reference sequence). CDR3 DNA sequence: TGTGCCAGCAGCATTGGGACGGTCTATGGCTACACCTTC. Protein sequence: CASSIGTVYGYTF.

The chain uses TRBV5-4 and TRBJ2-1; D might be TRBD1 (6 bases). The germline gives CDR1 SGHNT, CDR2 YYREEE (reference sequence). Trimming took off 2 bases at V and 0 bases at J, with 21 bases between the two ends. The CDR3 is made up of 19 amino acids. The DNA of the CDR3 is TGTGCCAGCAGCTTTCTCCTGGCAGGGACACCGAGCTCCTACAATGAGCAGTTCTTC. Amino acids: CASSFLLAGTPSSYNEQFF.

The J gene is TRBJ2-5, the V gene TRBV6-1; 7 nucleotides line up with TRBD2. In germline, CDR1 is MNHNS, CDR2 SASEGT. This CDR3 contains 16 residues. V shed 0 bases, J shed 2 bases, and the junction held 6 bases outside the gene matches. The CDR3: CASSEAGGSGQETQYF. The CDR3 DNA is TGTGCCAGCAGTGAAGCGGGAGGTAGCGGGCAAGAGACCCAGTACTTC.

The chain couples TRBV27 to TRBJ2-5; TRBD1 agrees at 7 bases. CDR3 size: 15 residues. The junction had 10 bases not matched to a gene; V was cut back by 5 bases and J by 4 bases. CDR1 and CDR2 (germline): MNHEY, SMNVEV (reference sequence). The CDR3 nucleotides read TGTGCCAGCAGTCCCCTCAAGACAGGGAGAGAGACCCAGTACTTC. This encodes CASSPLKTGRETQYF.

This clone is a singleton in its sample. This chain uses TRBV5-6 with TRBJ2-5, with 7 positions matching TRBD2. V lost 2 bases and J lost 4; bases outside the gene matches: 11. The germline V gene encodes CDR1 SGHDT and CDR2 YYEEEE. The CDR3 loop spans 16 amino acids. The CDR3, as DNA: TGTGCCAGCAGCTTACCCTTGGGGGGGAGGAGAGAGACCCAGTACTTC. Its protein product is CASSLPLGGRRETQYF.

The J gene is TRBJ1-1, the V gene TRBV28; D is perhaps TRBD1 (5 bases). Trimming stripped 8 bases from V and 3 bases from J, with 13 bases between. Germline V CDR1 and CDR2: MDHEN, SYDVKM. The CDR3 loop spans 13 amino acids. The DNA of the CDR3 is TGTGCCAGCTCACTAGGCAGGGACACTGAAGCTTTCTTT. Translated: CASSLGRDTEAFF.

This clone was detected a few times. V gene TRBV7-9 combines with J gene TRBJ1-1; the D is unclear. The CDR3 sequence is 14 residues long. Germline loops: CDR1 SEHNR, CDR2 FQNEAQ (reference sequence). V was shortened by 4 bases and J by 5 bases, with 14 bases between the two germline ends. This CDR3 is CASSSGWSGTEAFF. The CDR3 DNA is TGTGCCAGCAGCTCGGGGTGGTCTGGGACTGAAGCTTTCTTT.

The chain has TRBV4-1 and TRBJ2-3; 11 bases are shared with TRBD2. Germline V gene data show CDR1 as MGHRA and CDR2 as YSYEKL. After removal of 4 bases from V and 8 bases from J, the junction contained 5 bases not matched to a gene. This CDR3 spans 14 amino acids. In nucleotides, the CDR3 is TGCGCCAGCAGCCCTAGCGGGGGGCGGGGTACGCAGTATTTT. Amino acid sequence: CASSPSGGRGTQYF.